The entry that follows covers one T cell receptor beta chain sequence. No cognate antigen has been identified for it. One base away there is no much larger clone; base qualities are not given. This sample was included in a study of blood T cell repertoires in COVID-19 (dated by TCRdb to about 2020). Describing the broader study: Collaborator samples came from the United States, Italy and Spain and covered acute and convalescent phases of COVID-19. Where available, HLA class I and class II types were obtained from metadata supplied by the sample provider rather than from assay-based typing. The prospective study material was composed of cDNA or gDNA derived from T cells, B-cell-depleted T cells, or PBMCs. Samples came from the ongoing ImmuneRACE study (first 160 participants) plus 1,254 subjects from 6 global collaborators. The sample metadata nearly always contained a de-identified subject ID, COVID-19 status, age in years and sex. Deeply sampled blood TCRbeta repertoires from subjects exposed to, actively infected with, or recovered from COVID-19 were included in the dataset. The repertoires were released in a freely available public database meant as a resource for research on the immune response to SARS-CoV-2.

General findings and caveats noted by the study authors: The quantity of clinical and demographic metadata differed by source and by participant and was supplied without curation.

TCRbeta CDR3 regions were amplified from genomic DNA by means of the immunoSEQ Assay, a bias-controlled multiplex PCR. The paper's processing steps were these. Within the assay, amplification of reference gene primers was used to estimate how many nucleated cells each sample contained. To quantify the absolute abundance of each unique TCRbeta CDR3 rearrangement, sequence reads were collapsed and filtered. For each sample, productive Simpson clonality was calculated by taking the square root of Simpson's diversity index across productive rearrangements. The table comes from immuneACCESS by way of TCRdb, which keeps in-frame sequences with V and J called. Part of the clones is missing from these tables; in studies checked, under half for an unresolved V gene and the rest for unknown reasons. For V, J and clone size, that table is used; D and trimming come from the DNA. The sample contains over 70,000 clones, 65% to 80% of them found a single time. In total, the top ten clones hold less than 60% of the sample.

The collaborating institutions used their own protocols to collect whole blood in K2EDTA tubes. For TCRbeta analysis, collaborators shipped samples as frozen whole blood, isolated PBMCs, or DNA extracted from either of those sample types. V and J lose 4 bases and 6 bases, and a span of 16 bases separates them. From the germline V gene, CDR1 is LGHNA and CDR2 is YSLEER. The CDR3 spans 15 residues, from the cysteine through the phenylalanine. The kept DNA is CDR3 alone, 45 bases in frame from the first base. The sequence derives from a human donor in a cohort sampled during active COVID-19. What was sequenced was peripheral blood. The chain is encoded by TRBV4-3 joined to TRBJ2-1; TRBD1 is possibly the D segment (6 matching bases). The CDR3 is CASSPRAQGINEQFF. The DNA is TGCGCCAGCAGCCCGAGGGCCCAGGGGATCAATGAGCAGTTCTTC.